Listed here are 18 T cell receptor beta chains from one sample, sequenced in a study of shared clonotypes between healthy human individuals. TCRdb keeps only in-frame clones here, not all; method: immunoSEQ multiplex PCR. The sample has about 770,000 clones; 72% are singletons. The sequenced material came from memory CD4+ T cells sorted from blood. The subset was: CD45RA-negative fraction. The receptors originated from a woman aged 30 to 39 in good health.

The chain recombines TRBV5-1 with TRBJ2-2; no reliable D call. From germline, CDR1 is SGHRS and CDR2 YFSETQ. Trimming took 5 bases from V and 7 from J, leaving 18 bases between them. The CDR3 has 15 amino acids. The CDR3 loop reads CASRDWAQRSGELFF. The CDR3 nucleotides are TGCGCCAGCAGGGATTGGGCCCAGAGGAGCGGGGAGCTGTTTTTT. Combining the CDR3 with reference TRBV5-1 and TRBJ2-2 gives the whole variable domain KAGVTQTPRYLIKTRGQQVTLSCSPISGHRSVSWYQQTPGQGLQFLFEYFSETQRNKGNFPGRFSGRQFSNSRSEMNVSTLELGDSALYLCASRDWAQRSGELFFGEGSRLTVL.

The chain uses TRBV5-1 and TRBJ2-1; a weak D match, TRBD2 (5 bases). V gave up 0 bases and J gave up 10 bases, with 8 bases separating them. CDR1 and CDR2 from the germline V gene are SGHRS and YFSETQ. The CDR3 covers 12 residues. CDR3 nucleotides: TGCGCCAGCAGCTTGGCGGGGTCCGAGCAGTTCTTC. Its protein product is CASSLAGSEQFF.

V and J are TRBV27 and TRBJ2-3, with 7 positions matching TRBD2. J was trimmed by 3 bases and V by 5 bases; bases with no gene match: 2. This CDR3 is built from 13 residues. Germline V CDR1 and CDR2: MNHEY, SMNVEV (reference sequence). The CDR3 spells CASSLGRTDTQYF. The CDR3 DNA sequence: TGTGCCAGCAGTCTCGGGAGGACAGATACGCAGTATTTT.

The CDR3 bases are TGTGCCACCCGGTCCCCCGAAGAGACCCAGTACTTC. This sequence encodes CATRSPEETQYF. J is TRBJ2-5 and V is TRBV6-5; D unresolved. CDR3 length equals 12 residues. The V end was cut by 10 bases, the J end by 3 bases, with 12 bases between. Germline-derived CDR1 and CDR2 are MNHEY and SVGAGI.

This clone appeared once. The chain employs TRBV29-1 and TRBJ1-1, with D maybe TRBD1 (6 bases). Deletions cut 5 bases from V and 4 bases from J, with 17 bases between. Germline loops: CDR1 SQVTM, CDR2 ANQGSEA. This CDR3 has 14 residues. The CDR3, as DNA: TGCAGCGTTAAACTACAGGGTATGGCCACTGAAGCTTTCTTT. Its translation: CSVKLQGMATEAFF. The full variable domain, rest sourced from reference TRBV29-1 and TRBJ1-1, is SAVISQKPSRDICQRGTSLTIQCQVDSQVTMMFWYRQQPGQSLTLIATANQGSEATYESGFVIDKFPISRPNLTFSTLTVSNMSPEDSSIYLCSVKLQGMATEAFFGQGTRLTVV.

This rearrangement joins TRBV14 to TRBJ1-2; the D is unclear. The length of the CDR3 is 14 residues. Germline V gene sequence: CDR1 SGHDN, CDR2 FVKESK. V lost 3 bases, J lost 4 bases, and 12 bases lay in between. The CDR3 spells CASSQGRRLYGYTF. CDR3 nucleotides: TGTGCCAGCAGCCAGGGCAGGAGACTCTATGGCTACACCTTC.

The gene calls are TRBV28 and TRBJ2-7; 8 bases are shared with TRBD1. The CDR3 spans 14 residues. Germline values: CDR1 MDHEN, CDR2 SYDVKM. J was trimmed by 3 bases and V by 7 bases; bases with no gene match: 8. The CDR3 sequence is CASTGAGGLYEQYF. The CDR3 DNA reads as TGTGCCAGCACCGGGGCAGGGGGCCTCTACGAGCAGTACTTC.

V is TRBV29-1 and J is TRBJ1-1, with D unclear. V was cut by 2 bases and J by 4 bases, with 5 bases left in between. Germline lookup yields CDR1 SQVTM and CDR2 ANQGSEA. The CDR3 consists of 11 residues. The CDR3 is CSVETRTEAFF. The CDR3 DNA sequence: TGCAGCGTTGAAACGCGCACTGAAGCTTTCTTT.

This clone was seen a handful of times. This chain joins TRBV5-1 and TRBJ1-3; D remains ambiguous. Germline CDR1 reads SGHRS; CDR2 reads YFSETQ. This CDR3 is 18 amino acids long. V lost 0 bases and J lost 0, with 16 bases in between. The CDR3 reads CASSLETSGRFSGNTIYF. The CDR3 bases are TGCGCCAGCAGCTTGGAGACGTCCGGGCGGTTCTCTGGAAACACCATATATTTT.

The rearrangement links TRBV21-1 to TRBJ1-2; the DNA was not compared with TRBD1, the D call given in the table. TRBV21-1 is recorded as a pseudogene. This CDR3 comprises 13 residues. The CDR3 coding sequence is TGTGCCAGCAGCACTCCAGGGGCTTATGGCTACACCTTC. Translated, it gives CASSTPGAYGYTF.

V usage is TRBV2 and J usage is TRBJ2-7; possible D gene TRBD2, 6 bases. CDR3 length equals 11 residues. V lost 10 bases to trimming and J lost 5 bases, with 12 bases between them. Germline assignment: CDR1 SNHLY and CDR2 FYNNEI. CDR3 protein: CATGEFNEQYF. The CDR3 bases are TGTGCCACGGGGGAGTTCAACGAGCAGTACTTC.

The rearrangement uses TRBV25-1 and TRBJ2-5, with D uncertain. Trimming cost V 2 bases and J 3 bases, with 7 bases left between them. Germline V lookup: CDR1 MGHDK, CDR2 SYGVNS. This CDR3 region has 13 residues. The CDR3 sequence is CASSEIEKETQYF. The CDR3 nucleotides read TGTGCCAGCAGTGAAATCGAGAAAGAGACCCAGTACTTC.

This clone appeared once. The chain employs TRBV4-2 and TRBJ2-5, with 8 nucleotides matching TRBD1. The germline CDR1 and CDR2 sequences are LGHNA and YNFKEQ. The ends lost 1 base at V and 2 bases at J; junction bases unmatched: 0. This CDR3 has 14 residues. This chain's CDR3 is CASSQGTGQETQYF. The CDR3 coding sequence is TGTGCCAGCAGCCAAGGGACAGGGCAAGAGACCCAGTACTTC.

This chain connects TRBV6-1 to TRBJ1-4, with D possibly being TRBD1 (5 bases). The CDR3 covers 16 residues. Germline V gene lookup returns CDR1 MNHNS and CDR2 SASEGT. Trimming took 5 bases from V and 4 from J, leaving 17 bases between them. In nucleotides, the CDR3 is TGTGCCAGCAGTAAAGAAGGGGACGGAAGTAATGAAAAACTGTTTTTT. Its protein is CASSKEGDGSNEKLFF.

The gene calls are TRBV4-2 and TRBJ2-5; 7 bases line up with TRBD2. The better agreement between TRBJ2-7 and the DNA end casts doubt on the J call. Germline V gene sequence: CDR1 LGHNA, CDR2 YNFKEQ. This CDR3 is built from 15 residues. CDR3 region: CASSQGGAGRHEQYF. The CDR3 DNA reads TGTGCCAGCAGCCAAGGTGGAGCGGGGCGGCACGAGCAGTACTTC.

This clone was counted a few times. The V gene is TRBV30, the J gene TRBJ1-5, with 10 bases aligning to TRBD1. The length of the CDR3 is 13 residues. Trimming took 5 bases from V and 2 from J; bases not matched to a gene: 0. The germline gives CDR1 GTSNPN, CDR2 SVGIG (reference sequence). The CDR3, as DNA: TGTGCCTGGGGGACAGGGGGCAATCAGCCCCAGCATTTT. Its translation is CAWGTGGNQPQHF.

The chain is built from TRBV5-1 and TRBJ1-4; maybe TRBD1 (6 bases). Germline CDR1 reads SGHRS; CDR2 reads YFSETQ. Deletions cut 1 base from V and 8 bases from J, with 12 bases between. The CDR3 is 14 residues long. CDR3 DNA sequence: TGCGCCAGCAGCTTGTCAGGGGCTAGGGAAAAACTGTTTTTT. Protein: CASSLSGAREKLFF.

This rearrangement joins TRBV4-2 to TRBJ2-1; D tentatively reads TRBD1 or TRBD2 (5 bases each). CDR1 and CDR2 from the germline V gene are LGHNA and YNFKEQ. CDR3 length: 15 amino acids. V was cut by 4 bases and J by 0 bases, with 10 bases left in between. This CDR3 reads CASSPGRISYNEQFF. The CDR3 bases are TGTGCCAGCAGCCCGGGACGGATCTCCTACAATGAGCAGTTCTTC.